Below, 11 T cell receptor beta chains from the same sample are listed, as sequenced in a study of identical twins. TCRdb recomputed calls from the 5' RACE reads with MiXCR, one row per CDR3 protein. The sample has roughly 230,000 distinct CDR3 sequences; about 8.3% are singletons. These records were also assigned to another study, of yellow fever vaccine responses in identical twins.

The sequenced material came from CD8+ T cells sorted from blood. The receptors stem from a woman younger than 35 in good health.

Only a few counts were recorded for this clonotype. This chain joins TRBV20-1 and TRBJ2-3, with D perhaps being TRBD1 or TRBD2 (5 bases each). Per the germline V gene, CDR1 is DFQATT and CDR2 is SNEGSKA (reference sequence). Trimming took 4 bases from V and 1 from J, leaving 15 bases between them. The CDR3 length is 15 residues. The CDR3 here is CSAMPYLGGTDTQYF. In DNA, the CDR3 is TGCAGTGCTATGCCCTACCTGGGGGGCACAGATACGCAGTATTTT.

This clonotype was detected a few times. This chain joins TRBV11-2 and TRBJ2-7, with D unresolved. This CDR3 has 14 amino acids. Trimming removed 5 bases at V and 0 bases at J, with 11 bases between. CDR1 SGHAT and CDR2 FQNNGV come from the germline V gene. The CDR3 coding sequence is TGTGCCAGCAGCCCCCATCCGAACTCCTACGAGCAGTACTTC. It codes for CASSPHPNSYEQYF.

This clonotype has only a few counts. The J gene is TRBJ2-7, the V gene TRBV7-9; D possibly uses TRBD1 or TRBD2 (6 bases each). CDR1 is SEHNR and CDR2 is FQNEAQ in the germline V gene (reference sequence). The length of the CDR3 is 15 residues. V dropped 1 base and J dropped 3 bases, with 13 bases sitting between them. The CDR3 here is CASSLGTGRLYEQYF. Here the CDR3 DNA reads TGTGCCAGCAGCTTAGGCACAGGGAGGCTCTACGAGCAGTACTTC.

This clonotype was found many times. The chain employs TRBV28 and TRBJ2-7; 8 bases agree with TRBD2. CDR1 and CDR2 (germline): MDHEN, SYDVKM. CDR3 length: 16 residues. The junction had 13 bases not matched to a gene; V was cut back by 2 bases and J by 7 bases. CDR3 coding DNA: TGTGCCAGCAGTTTAAATCTCGGACTAGCTCTTTCAGAGCAGTACTTC. Protein: CASSLNLGLALSEQYF.

At least ten counts were recorded for this clonotype. The rearrangement joins TRBV3-1 to TRBJ2-7, with 8 bases that match TRBD1. The CDR3 has 13 residues. Germline V CDR1 and CDR2: LGHDT, YNNKEL (reference sequence). V gave up 6 bases and J gave up 3 bases; unmatched junction bases: 4. The CDR3: CASSPGTGYEQYF. CDR3 DNA: TGTGCCAGCAGTCCTGGGACAGGCTACGAGCAGTACTTC.

This clonotype was counted between two and nine times. The gene calls are TRBV7-9 and TRBJ2-7, with 9 bases that match TRBD1. With 4 bases clipped from V and 7 bases from J, the junction kept 8 bases outside the gene matches. The CDR3 loop spans 14 amino acids. Per the germline V gene, CDR1 is SEHNR and CDR2 is FQNEAQ (reference sequence). The CDR3 sequence: CASSSAGTGREQYF. The CDR3 DNA reads as TGTGCCAGCAGCTCCGCCGGGACAGGGAGAGAGCAGTACTTC.

This chain connects TRBV6-1 to TRBJ2-7; no clear D. Germline V CDR1 and CDR2: MNHNS, SASEGT. V was trimmed by 6 bases and J by 3 bases, leaving 12 bases between them. The CDR3 totals 13 residues. CDR3 in amino acids: CASRLGPLYEQYF. The DNA for the CDR3 is TGTGCCAGCAGGCTTGGACCGCTCTACGAGCAGTACTTC.

This chain joins TRBV24-1 and TRBJ2-7, with TRBD1 as a possible D gene (5 bases). This CDR3 has 15 amino acids. Germline values: CDR1 KGHDR, CDR2 SFDVKD. V lost 2 bases and J 2 bases, leaving 12 bases between the germline ends. CDR3 sequence: CATSDYVWGTYEQYF. The CDR3 region has the DNA TGTGCCACCAGTGATTATGTATGGGGCACCTACGAGCAGTACTTC.

This clonotype was recorded at least ten times. This chain connects TRBV20-1 to TRBJ2-3; D possibly matches TRBD1 or TRBD2 (5 bases each). Germline CDR1 and CDR2: DFQATT and SNEGSKA (reference sequence). V was trimmed by 0 bases and J by 7 bases, leaving 17 bases between them. The CDR3 is 15 amino acids. The CDR3 here is CSARDVYGAIYTQYF. The CDR3 nucleotides read TGCAGTGCTAGAGATGTGTACGGGGCCATTTATACGCAGTATTTT.

This clonotype was seen more than once but under ten times. The V gene is TRBV7-9, the J gene TRBJ2-2, with no clear D. There are 14 residues in the CDR3. Trimming removed 1 base from V and 6 bases from J, with 9 bases in between. Germline V CDR1 and CDR2: SEHNR, FQNEAQ (reference sequence). CDR3: CASSLVLVPGELFF. The CDR3 DNA follows: TGTGCCAGCAGCTTAGTTTTGGTCCCCGGGGAGCTGTTTTTT.

The J gene is TRBJ2-2, the V gene TRBV11-1, with D maybe TRBD2 (6 bases). CDR1 and CDR2 from the germline V gene are SGHAT and FQDESV (reference sequence). This CDR3 is built from 18 residues. The V end was cut by 5 bases, the J end by 1 base, with 20 bases between. CDR3: CASSPKVVEGRNTGELFF. CDR3 bases: TGTGCCAGCAGCCCCAAGGTAGTGGAGGGAAGGAACACCGGGGAGCTGTTTTTT.